Described below is a single T cell receptor beta chain sequence and its context. Its antigen is not yet known. No per-base quality is available; no much larger clone lies one base away. This sample is drawn from a study of Graves' ophthalmopathy and Graves' hyperthyroidism (dated by TCRdb to the late 2010s). In the study overall: Peripheral blood was collected before any treatment was given, at the time of initial diagnosis. To tell Graves' ophthalmopathy apart from Graves' hyperthyroidism, and to predict which patients would progress to ophthalmopathy, the study relied on TCR beta repertoire signatures. In total, around 130 blood samples were TCR-sequenced: some 40 ophthalmopathy, roughly 80 hyperthyroidism and roughly 17 hyperthyroidism-to-ophthalmopathy patients. To explore V-J signatures that separate ophthalmopathy from hyperthyroidism, a discovery set of 95 to 100 patients was enrolled, consisting of about 45 with ophthalmopathy and approximately 60 with stable hyperthyroidism. For independent validation, a separate cohort was made up of approximately 19 hyperthyroidism patients plus 17 patients who later progressed from hyperthyroidism to ophthalmopathy. T-cell repertoires of thyroid tissue and blood were compared in about 6 hyperthyroidism patients. Once sampling was done, hyperthyroidism patients were given methimazole at a starting dose of 30 mg daily, while ophthalmopathy patients were given high-dose intravenous methylprednisolone. The 95 to 100 discovery patients were randomly split 7:3 into training and test sets. Results and caveats for the whole study, not just this receptor: Most expanded thyroid clonotypes with a frequency above 0.001 also appeared in blood, which suggests that blood repertoires may reflect the immune response in the thyroid. No statistical method was used to predetermine the sample size, and group allocation was not hidden from the investigators. In validation, the model predicted ophthalmopathy progression with roughly 68% sensitivity and approximately 75% specificity; approximately 12 predicted patients were CT-confirmed with GO in a median of 6.5 months. Ophthalmopathy was separated from stable hyperthyroidism by the 13-signature model with 85% to 90% sensitivity and 81% to 83% specificity in cross-validation and with 80%/75% in the test set.

Hyperthyroidism was considered stable if no progression to ophthalmopathy occurred within 18 months of follow-up. Hyperthyroidism patients were newly diagnosed, with disease duration under 2 months, and aged 18 to 65 years. Patients were excluded if they had other autoimmune diseases, uncontrolled infections, pregnancy or lactation. Diagnosis relied on clinical symptoms, serum thyroxine, TRAb, thyroid ultrasound and orbital computed tomography. PBMCs were isolated from approximately 10 ml of fresh peripheral blood by Ficoll-Paque density gradient centrifugation. Trizol reagent was used to extract the total RNA, and its quality was then checked on an Agilent 2100 Bioanalyzer. Including the terminal cysteine and phenylalanine, the CDR3 comprises 13 residues. The only DNA kept is the CDR3, 39 bases in frame from the first base. CDR1 and CDR2 are drawn from the germline V gene: SGHNT, YENEEA. The junction shows trimming of 5 bases on V and 3 bases on J, plus 11 bases between the germline ends.

TCR beta CDR3 regions were amplified from RNA transcripts for repertoire sequencing. The first round of RT-PCR was done with HTBI primers and the Qiagen OneStep RT-PCR kit, and was followed by a second round of multiplex PCR, then size selection and purification. Libraries were sequenced on an Illumina HiSeq2000 using paired-end 100 bp reads. From the authors' description of their analysis: Reads were processed with SOAPnuke, discarding reads with adapters, uncalled bases, mean Phred below 15, or no exact constant-primer or identifier match. COPE v1.2.5 was used to merge high-quality paired reads. Unique nucleotide sequences were defined as clonotypes and aligned to IMGT TRB V, D and J references using MiTCR v1.1. Only V-J combinations with frequency above 0.0001 were analysed, covering approximately 99% of repertoires. For each V-J combination, a TCR clonal expansion and chaos score was defined as F50 clonal expansion divided by the chaos observed in the TCRdist matrix. Features were reduced by Welch's t-statistics and random forest to over ten V-J combinations, which fed a naive Bayes classifier. The similarity between thyroid and blood repertoires was quantified using the Morisita-Horn index. TCRdb passed the public sequencing reads through fastp at Q25 and MiXCR, retaining productive beta sequences. Entries that share a CDR3 protein sequence are merged under the most common genes and DNA. The V and J calls, along with clone size, are taken from TCRdb and not from the paper's own processing. For this sample there are about 380,000 distinct CDR3 sequences; 15% to 17% appear just once. Of the sample, approximately 7% is held by the ten largest clones.

This sequence was found in a woman in her late teens or twenties with stable Graves' hyperthyroidism. Donor details come from another sample of the same person, matched by shared clones. Sequenced material: peripheral blood. The sequence is built from TRBV11-3 and TRBJ2-7, and possibly TRBD1, on 5 matching bases. The CDR3 reads as follows: CASSPSQVYEQYF. The DNA is TGTGCCAGCAGCCCATCACAGGTCTACGAGCAGTACTTC.